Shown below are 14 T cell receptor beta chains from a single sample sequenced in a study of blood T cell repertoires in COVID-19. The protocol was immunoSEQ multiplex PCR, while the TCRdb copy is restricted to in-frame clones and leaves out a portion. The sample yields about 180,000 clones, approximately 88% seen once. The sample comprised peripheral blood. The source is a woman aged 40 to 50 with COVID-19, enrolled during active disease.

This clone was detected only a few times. Written as DNA, the CDR3 is TGTGCCAGCAGTTGGGAGGGAACGACCTACGAGCAGTACTTC. Translated: CASSWEGTTYEQYF. This chain joins TRBV28 and TRBJ2-7; 7 bases fit TRBD2. Germline CDR1 MDHEN, CDR2 SYDVKM. Trimming removed 4 bases from V and 2 bases from J; junction bases left unmatched: 5. The CDR3 runs to 14 residues.

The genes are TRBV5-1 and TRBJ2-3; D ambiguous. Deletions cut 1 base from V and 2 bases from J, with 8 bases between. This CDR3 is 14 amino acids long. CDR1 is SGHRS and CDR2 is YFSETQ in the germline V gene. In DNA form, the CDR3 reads TGCGCCAGCAGCTTGTCGGTAGACACAGATACGCAGTATTTT. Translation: CASSLSVDTDTQYF.

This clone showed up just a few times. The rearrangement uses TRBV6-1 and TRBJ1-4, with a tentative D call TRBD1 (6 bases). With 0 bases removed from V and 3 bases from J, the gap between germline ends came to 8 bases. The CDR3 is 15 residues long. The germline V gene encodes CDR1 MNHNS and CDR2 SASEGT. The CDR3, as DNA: TGTGCCAGCAGTGAAGCGTACAGGGCTAATGAAAAACTGTTTTTT. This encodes CASSEAYRANEKLFF.

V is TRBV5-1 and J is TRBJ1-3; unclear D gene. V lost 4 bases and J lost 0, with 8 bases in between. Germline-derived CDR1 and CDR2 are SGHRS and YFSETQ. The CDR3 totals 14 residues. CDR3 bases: TGCGCCAGCAGCGGGCCGAGCTCTGGAAACACCATATATTTT. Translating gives CASSGPSSGNTIYF.

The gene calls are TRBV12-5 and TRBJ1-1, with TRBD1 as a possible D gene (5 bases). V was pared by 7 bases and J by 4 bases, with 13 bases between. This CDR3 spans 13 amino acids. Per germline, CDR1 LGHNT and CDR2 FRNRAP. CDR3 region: CASDLSGGTEAFF. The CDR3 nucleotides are TGTGCTAGTGATTTATCCGGGGGCACTGAAGCTTTCTTT.

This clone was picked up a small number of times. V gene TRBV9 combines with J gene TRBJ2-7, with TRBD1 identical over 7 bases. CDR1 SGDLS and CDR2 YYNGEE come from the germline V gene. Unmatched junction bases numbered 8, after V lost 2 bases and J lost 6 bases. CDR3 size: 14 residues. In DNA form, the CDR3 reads TGTGCCAGCAGCGTTTGGGACAGCCCTTCCGAGCAGTACTTC. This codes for CASSVWDSPSEQYF.

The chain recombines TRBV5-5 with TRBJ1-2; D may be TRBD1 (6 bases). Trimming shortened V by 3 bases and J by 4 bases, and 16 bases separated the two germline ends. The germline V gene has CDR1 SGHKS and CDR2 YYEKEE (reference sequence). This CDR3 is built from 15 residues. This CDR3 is CASSYDVDRSYGYTF. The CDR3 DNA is TGTGCCAGCAGCTACGACGTGGACAGAAGCTATGGCTACACCTTC.

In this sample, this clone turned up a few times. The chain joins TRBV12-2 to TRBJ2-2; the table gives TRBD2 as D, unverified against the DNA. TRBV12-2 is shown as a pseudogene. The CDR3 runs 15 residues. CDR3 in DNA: TGTGCAAGTCGCTCCCCAACTAGCGATGGGGGGGAGCTGTTTTTT. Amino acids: CASRSPTSDGGELFF.

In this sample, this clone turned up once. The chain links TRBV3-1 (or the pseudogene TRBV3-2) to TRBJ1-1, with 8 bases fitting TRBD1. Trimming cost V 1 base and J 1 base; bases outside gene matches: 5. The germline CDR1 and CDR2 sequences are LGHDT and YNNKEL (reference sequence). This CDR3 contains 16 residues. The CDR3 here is CASSQARDRQNTEAFF. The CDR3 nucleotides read TGTGCCAGCAGCCAAGCGCGGGACAGGCAGAACACTGAAGCTTTCTTT.

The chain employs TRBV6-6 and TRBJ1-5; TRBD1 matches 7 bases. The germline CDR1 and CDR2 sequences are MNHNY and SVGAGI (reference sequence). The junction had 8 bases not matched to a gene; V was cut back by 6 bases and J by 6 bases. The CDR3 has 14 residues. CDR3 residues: CASRTGGGGQPQHF. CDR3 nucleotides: TGTGCCAGCAGGACGGGAGGGGGCGGTCAGCCCCAGCATTTT.

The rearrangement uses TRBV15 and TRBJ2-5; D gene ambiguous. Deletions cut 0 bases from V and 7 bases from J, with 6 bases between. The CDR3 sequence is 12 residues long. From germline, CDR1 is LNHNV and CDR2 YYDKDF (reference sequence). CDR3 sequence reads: CATSRDIGTQYF. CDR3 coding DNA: TGTGCCACCAGCAGAGATATCGGGACCCAGTACTTC.

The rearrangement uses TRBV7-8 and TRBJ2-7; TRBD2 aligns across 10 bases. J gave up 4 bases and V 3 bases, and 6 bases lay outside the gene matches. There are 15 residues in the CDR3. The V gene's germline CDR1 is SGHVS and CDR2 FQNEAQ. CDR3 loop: CASSFGASGSYEQYF. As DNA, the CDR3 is TGTGCCAGCAGCTTCGGGGCTAGCGGGAGTTACGAGCAGTACTTC.

This CDR3 reads CASRDGAKDTQYF. CDR3 DNA: TGCGCCAGCAGAGACGGAGCCAAAGATACGCAGTATTTT. The rearrangement joins TRBV10-1 to TRBJ2-3, with D unresolved. Per germline, CDR1 WNHNN and CDR2 SYGVQD (reference sequence). The CDR3 is 13 residues long. The germline V and J ends were trimmed by 6 bases and 5 bases, with 12 bases remaining between them.

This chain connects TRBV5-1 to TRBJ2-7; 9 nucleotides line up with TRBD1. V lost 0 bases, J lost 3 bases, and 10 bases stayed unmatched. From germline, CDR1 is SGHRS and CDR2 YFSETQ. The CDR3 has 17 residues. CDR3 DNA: TGCGCCAGCAGCTTGGATGCACAGGGGGCAGGGGGCTACGAGCAGTACTTC. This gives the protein CASSLDAQGAGGYEQYF.